This T cell receptor (beta chain) was sequenced in a study of long-term antiretroviral therapy in people with HIV. About the study: In the earliest collections, sampling predates the 2015 immediate-ART recommendation by about a decade.

Per germline, CDR1 MNHNY and CDR2 SVGAGI (reference sequence). The CDR3 spans 15 residues. V was trimmed by 6 bases and J by 0 bases, leaving 15 bases between them. Worth noting for this clone: Its antigen is not known.

Whole-study findings and limits: Neither ART adherence, viral resistance nor therapy changes were documented.

Survey level was the resolution at which the v3.0 immunoSEQ assay ran. The protocol was immunoSEQ multiplex PCR, while the TCRdb copy is restricted to in-frame clones and leaves out a portion. The data show roughly 18,000 clones, roughly nine tenths seen once. The chain couples TRBV6-6 to TRBJ2-7; TRBD2 might be the D (6 bases). This clonotype was obtained from a man aged 50 to 59 with HIV. The sequenced sample was unsorted PBMCs, obtained 3 years after starting antiretroviral therapy. In DNA, the CDR3 is TGTGCCAGCAGCCGTCGGGACGGGGGCTCCTACGAGCAGTACTTC. It encodes CASSRRDGGSYEQYF.